The 21 T cell receptor beta chains below come from one sample, sequenced in a study of T cell changes during pregnancy in multiple sclerosis (dated by TCRdb to the late 2010s). Library creation used the immunoSEQ multiplex PCR assay. TCRdb limited this immuneACCESS table to in-frame rearrangements with V and J called. A share of clones is missing; checked studies link under half to unresolved V genes, and the rest is unexplained. The table for this sample lists about 43,000 clones; roughly 93% of them were counted only once. Clones ranked in the top ten supply roughly 1.4% of the sample. What was sequenced was PBMCs (not recorded whether the cells were cultured). All receptors come from a female donor with multiple sclerosis, enrolled in a pregnancy study.

The gene calls are TRBV28 and TRBJ1-3; 10 positions agree with TRBD1. Germline-derived CDR1 and CDR2 are MDHEN and SYDVKM. V trimming: 7 bases; J trimming: 2 bases; junction bases outside the gene matches: 8. The CDR3 spans 16 residues. The CDR3 spells CASKPGQGITGNTIYF. Written as DNA, the CDR3 is TGTGCCAGCAAACCGGGACAGGGGATCACTGGAAACACCATATATTTT.

The rearrangement uses TRBV7-9 and TRBJ1-4; weak D call: TRBD1 (6 bases). The V end lost 1 base, the J end lost 8 bases, and 14 bases lay between the germline ends. Germline CDR1 is SEHNR and CDR2 is FQNEAQ (reference sequence). This CDR3 is 15 amino acids long. The CDR3: CASSLGGRGQEKLFF. Written as DNA, the CDR3 is TGTGCCAGCAGCTTAGGCGGCAGGGGTCAAGAAAAACTGTTTTTT.

The chain joins TRBV6-1 to TRBJ1-2; the D is unclear. CDR1 MNHNS and CDR2 SASEGT come from the germline V gene. V was cut by 8 bases and J by 2 bases, with 6 bases left in between. CDR3 size: 11 residues. Here the CDR3 DNA reads TGTGCCAGCGGCCAGAACTATGGCTACACCTTC. Translation gives CASGQNYGYTF.

The rearrangement links TRBV6-1 to TRBJ2-7, with D possibly being TRBD1 (6 bases). The CDR3 runs 15 residues. Between the trimmed V and J ends, which lost 6 bases and 4 bases, there was a span of 19 bases. Germline V lookup: CDR1 MNHNS, CDR2 SASEGT. CDR3 amino acids: CASRLLDSSIYEQYF. The CDR3 DNA is TGTGCCAGCAGATTACTGGACAGCTCCATTTACGAGCAGTACTTC.

This clone was counted only a few times. V usage is TRBV7-9 and J usage is TRBJ2-7; D call uncertain. V dropped 3 bases and J dropped 5 bases, with 8 bases sitting between them. Germline V lookup: CDR1 SEHNR, CDR2 FQNEAQ (reference sequence). The CDR3 has 12 amino acids. DNA of the CDR3: TGTGCCAGCAGCTTTATTGGGAACGAGCAGTACTTC. This translates into CASSFIGNEQYF.

The rearrangement joins TRBV18 to TRBJ2-6; D is undetermined. CDR1 is KGHSH and CDR2 is LQKENI in the germline V gene. The CDR3 contains 16 residues. V was clipped by 1 base and J by 1 base, with 8 bases between them. The CDR3 DNA reads TGTGCCAGCTCACCACAGGGTCCGTCTGGGGCCAACGTCCTGACTTTC. This encodes CASSPQGPSGANVLTF.

The genes are TRBV19 and TRBJ2-7, with D unresolved. Germline values: CDR1 LNHDA, CDR2 SQIVND (reference sequence). The CDR3 consists of 15 residues. Trimming pared 0 bases from V and 6 bases from J, leaving 15 bases between. This chain's CDR3 is CASSIDPAEIVEQYF. In DNA, the CDR3 is TGTGCCAGTAGTATAGATCCCGCGGAAATCGTCGAGCAGTACTTC.

The chain carries TRBV5-1 and TRBJ1-4, with TRBD1 as a possible D gene (6 bases). The germline CDR1 and CDR2 sequences are SGHRS and YFSETQ. The CDR3 loop spans 15 amino acids. The V gene lost 4 bases and the J gene lost 5 bases, with 15 bases spanning the gap. The CDR3 nucleotides are TGCGCCAGCAGCCTCGGGACAAGCGAGAATGAAAAACTGTTTTTT. Protein product: CASSLGTSENEKLFF.

The chain joins TRBV5-5 to TRBJ2-2, with 8 bases aligning to TRBD1. J was trimmed by 1 base and V by 0 bases; bases with no gene match: 2. The germline CDR1 and CDR2 sequences are SGHKS and YYEKEE (reference sequence). There are 16 residues in the CDR3. As DNA, the CDR3 is TGTGCCAGCAGCTTGGCCGGGACAGGGAACACCGGGGAGCTGTTTTTT. Amino acids: CASSLAGTGNTGELFF.

V is TRBV6-1 and J is TRBJ1-4; unclear D gene. CDR3 size: 14 residues. The germline V gene has CDR1 MNHNS and CDR2 SASEGT. V lost 6 bases to trimming and J lost 8 bases, with 16 bases between them. CDR3 in DNA: TGTGCCAGCAGCACCCGCGGGTGGCGGGAAAAACTGTTTTTT. Translating it yields CASSTRGWREKLFF.

V is TRBV5-1 and J is TRBJ2-2, with D perhaps matching TRBD2 (5 bases). This CDR3 contains 16 residues. V was shortened by 0 bases and J by 0 bases, with 9 bases between the two germline ends. Germline V CDR1 and CDR2: SGHRS, YFSETQ. The CDR3 here is CASSLVLGTNTGELFF. CDR3 coding DNA: TGCGCCAGCAGCTTGGTACTAGGGACGAACACCGGGGAGCTGTTTTTT.

This clone was recorded once. The chain couples TRBV9 to TRBJ2-1; D remains ambiguous. Germline-derived CDR1 and CDR2 are SGDLS and YYNGEE. The CDR3 totals 14 residues. V dropped 4 bases and J dropped 0 bases, with 8 bases sitting between them. Here the CDR3 DNA reads TGTGCCAGCAGCCCCCAAAGCTCCTACAATGAGCAGTTCTTC. Protein sequence: CASSPQSSYNEQFF.

CDR3 sequence: CASIKGDRGFMNTEAFF. In DNA form, the CDR3 reads TGTGCCAGCATTAAGGGCGACAGGGGGTTTATGAACACTGAAGCTTTCTTT. The chain couples TRBV7-6 to TRBJ1-1; 9 nucleotides agree with TRBD1. V was pared by 7 bases and J by 0 bases, with 12 bases of the junction left unmatched. The CDR3 has 17 residues. CDR1 and CDR2 (germline): SGHVS, FNYEAQ.

V usage is TRBV19 and J usage is TRBJ2-1, with 9 nucleotides matching TRBD1. The CDR3 covers 15 residues. Germline CDR1 is LNHDA and CDR2 is SQIVND (reference sequence). After removal of 4 bases from V and 4 bases from J, the junction contained 5 bases not matched to a gene. The CDR3 here is CASSTQTGGYNEQFF. The CDR3, as DNA: TGTGCCAGTAGTACTCAGACAGGGGGGTACAATGAGCAGTTCTTC.

The J gene is TRBJ2-7, the V gene TRBV7-2; D might be TRBD2 (6 bases). V was clipped by 1 base and J by 4 bases, with 14 bases between them. CDR3 size: 15 residues. The germline gives CDR1 SGHTA, CDR2 FQGNSA. CDR3 nucleotide sequence: TGTGCCAGCAGCTTAGGGGCGGGACCTGGGTACGAGCAGTACTTC. It translates to CASSLGAGPGYEQYF.

V usage is TRBV7-9 and J usage is TRBJ2-3; 8 bases fit TRBD2. This CDR3 has 14 residues. J was trimmed by 8 bases and V by 7 bases; bases with no gene match: 11. Germline V gene data show CDR1 as SEHNR and CDR2 as FQNEAQ (reference sequence). The CDR3 region is CASTTGGGQGTQYF. DNA of the CDR3: TGTGCCAGCACCACGGGCGGGGGGCAGGGTACGCAGTATTTT.

This chain links TRBV2 with TRBJ1-5; possible D gene TRBD1, 5 bases. This CDR3 spans 14 amino acids. CDR1 and CDR2 (germline): SNHLY, FYNNEI. V gave up 9 bases and J gave up 0 bases, with 12 bases separating them. The CDR3 DNA reads TGTGCCAGTGGTAGGGGAATTAGCAATCAGCCCCAGCATTTT. Amino acid sequence: CASGRGISNQPQHF.

The rearrangement uses TRBV2 and TRBJ2-2, with TRBD2 identical over 9 bases. The V segment lost 7 bases and the J segment 4 bases; nucleotides outside the gene matches: 4. The CDR3 consists of 14 residues. Germline lookup yields CDR1 SNHLY and CDR2 FYNNEI. The chain's CDR3 is CASTCSGSTGELFF. The CDR3 DNA reads as TGTGCCAGCACGTGTAGCGGGAGCACCGGGGAGCTGTTTTTT.

This clone was observed a single time. The chain recombines TRBV5-5 with TRBJ2-1; TRBD2 matches at 7 bases. Germline CDR1 reads SGHKS; CDR2 reads YYEKEE (reference sequence). Germline trimming cut 7 bases from V and 4 bases from J; bases unmatched to any gene: 14. The length of the CDR3 is 16 residues. CDR3 sequence: CASGVSSGGRYNEQFF. CDR3 DNA sequence: TGTGCCAGCGGGGTTTCTAGCGGAGGGCGGTACAATGAGCAGTTCTTC.

V usage is TRBV16 and J usage is TRBJ2-1; D not certain. CDR3 size: 13 residues. The germline V gene has CDR1 KGHSY and CDR2 FQNENV. V was pared by 4 bases and J by 6 bases, with 10 bases between. The CDR3, as DNA: TGTGCCAGCAGCCTCAACCATGGCAATGAGCAGTTCTTC. Its translation: CASSLNHGNEQFF.

The chain couples TRBV12-5 to TRBJ2-7; D possibly corresponds to TRBD2 (5 bases). Germline lookup yields CDR1 LGHNT and CDR2 FRNRAP. The germline V and J ends were trimmed by 6 bases and 0 bases, with 18 bases remaining between them. The CDR3 contains 16 residues. This CDR3 is CASGPPARTSSYEQYF. The CDR3 nucleotides are TGTGCTAGTGGCCCACCAGCGCGAACTAGCTCCTACGAGCAGTACTTC.